Detailed here is one TCR beta chain. The antigen is not known. This record belongs to a study of CD4 T cells in relation to SARS-CoV-2 and coronaviruses. Unexposed donor CD4+ T cells date from 2011-2018, before the COVID-19 pandemic. The cells were cultured for approximately ten days before CD4+ T cells were isolated. Libraries were prepared by immunoSEQ multiplex PCR; TCRdb keeps only in-frame clonotypes and omits some of them. The sample lists approximately 25,000 clones; around 79% were seen once. Trimming removed 5 bases from V and 3 bases from J, with 13 bases in between. In germline, CDR1 is MDHEN, CDR2 SYDVKM. The CDR3 has 14 residues.

This sequence joins TRBV28 and TRBJ1-2; D is unclear. This receptor was taken from a human donor in good health. The sample was CD4+ T cells from PBMCs, cultured in vitro. Written as DNA, the CDR3 is TGTGCCAGCAGTCCCGGCCTCGGGGACTATGGCTACACCTTC. This sequence encodes CASSPGLGDYGYTF.